The sequence of this T cell receptor beta chain was determined in a study of T cell repertoires in cytomegalovirus infection. Looking at the study overall: HLA-B-restricted CMV epitopes that are well studied, plus recently identified HLA-C-restricted ones, were used by the study. A matching HLA type, together with CMV infection, was signaled by public TCR beta signatures. The study's findings and limits: The response measured ex vivo was dominated by TCR beta clonotypes (HLA-C-restricted and CMV-specific).

Worth noting for this clonotype: Its antigen is still unknown.

Each CDR3 protein is one row after TCRdb ran MiXCR on the reads. Seen here are fewer than 1,000,000 distinct CDR3 sequences, around a third observed once, and the top ten hold over 13%. The CDR3 extends over 15 amino acids. CDR1 MDHEN and CDR2 SYDVKM come from the germline V gene. V lost 3 bases, J lost 5 bases, and 14 bases lay in between. This chain uses TRBV28 with TRBJ2-1; D remains unclear. Here the sequenced sample was cultured CD8+ T cells from PBMCs, taken from culture after CMV antigen stimulation. The clonotype originates from a human donor in good health (CMV status not recorded). Some clones in this sample may be carry-over from other donors' samples. CDR3 sequence: CASSFRKEPNNEQFF. Written as DNA, the CDR3 is TGTGCCAGCAGTTTCCGGAAGGAACCAAACAATGAGCAGTTCTTC.